This TCR beta chain was captured in a study of T cells in Graves' hyperthyroidism and ophthalmopathy. The source material, RNA transcripts, was used to amplify TCR beta CDR3 regions. HTBI primers were employed in a first-round RT-PCR of the TCR CDR3. From the multiplex PCR reads, TCRdb called clonotypes with MiXCR, one entry per CDR3 protein. This sample has some 600,000 distinct CDR3 sequences, with 11% to 15% found just once. V lost 3 bases to trimming and J lost 4 bases; unmatched junction nucleotides: 5. CDR3 length: 15 amino acids. CDR1 and CDR2 (germline): LNHDA, SQIVND (reference sequence). Study-wide results and limits: Ophthalmopathy stood apart from stable hyperthyroidism in a 13 V-J model. Most clonotypes expanded in thyroid above 0.001 were likewise present in blood. Ophthalmopathy got predicted by the model a median roughly 6.1 months before its onset.

This clonotype was recorded many times. Its antigen is not identified. The clonotype was recovered from a woman younger than 45 with Graves' hyperthyroidism that later progressed to Graves' ophthalmopathy. The gene calls are TRBV19 and TRBJ2-1, with 8 bases aligning to TRBD2. The sample comprised blood. The CDR3 here is CASSMSSGTYNEQFF. For the CDR3, the DNA is TGTGCCAGTAGTATGAGTAGCGGGACGTACAATGAGCAGTTCTTC.